These 2 T cell receptor beta chains came from one sample sequenced in a study of PD-1 and CTLA-4 blockade in melanoma. The assay was immunoSEQ multiplex PCR, and TCRdb's table has in-frame clones only and misses some. The sample shows about 28,000 clones, around nine tenths of them seen only once. The sample in question was CD8+ T cells from peripheral blood, obtained before anti-PD-1 treatment. These receptors came from a human donor with melanoma.

This chain joins TRBV15 and TRBJ1-5, with D perhaps TRBD1 (5 bases). CDR1 and CDR2 (germline): LNHNV, YYDKDF (reference sequence). The V end lost 3 bases, the J end lost 5 bases, and 14 bases lay between the germline ends. The CDR3 consists of 15 residues. The CDR3 DNA follows: TGTGCCACCAGCAGTCCGCCCGCGGGGGATCAGCCCCAGCATTTT. Its translation is CATSSPPAGDQPQHF.

This clone was detected only a few times. This chain connects TRBV15 to TRBJ1-4, with D unresolved. This CDR3 region has 15 residues. The germline V and J ends were trimmed by 4 bases and 7 bases, with 16 bases remaining between them. CDR1 and CDR2 from the germline V gene are LNHNV and YYDKDF (reference sequence). The CDR3 protein is CATSIEGSAVEKLFF. DNA for the CDR3: TGTGCCACCAGCATCGAGGGTTCCGCGGTTGAAAAACTGTTTTTT.